This T cell receptor beta chain was sequenced for a study of shared clonotypes between healthy human individuals. Study details: The study used three CD4 naive, three CD4 memory, two CD8 naive and one CD8 memory plate per donor. The study, taken as a whole, reports: Lower generation probabilities were found for non-shared clonotypes than for those shared by all four donors.

Remarks on this clone: Its antigen is as yet unknown.

It was CD45RO-negative cells, positively selected for CCR7, that made up naive CD8 cells, with terminally differentiated effector memory CD45RA+ cells excluded. The J segment lost 2 bases and the V segment lost 2 bases, leaving 5 bases of the junction unmatched. The CDR3 consists of 16 residues. Germline V lookup: CDR1 SGHVS, CDR2 FQNEAQ. The data were produced by immunoSEQ multiplex PCR, yet TCRdb's version contains in-frame clones alone and is incomplete. The repertoire holds about 820,000 clones, with more than 85% as singletons. The source is a man in his thirties or forties in good health. Sequences were obtained from naive CD8+ T cells sorted from blood. V is TRBV7-8 and J is TRBJ1-1; 10 bases map to TRBD1. The CDR3 spells CASSLTRTGGNTEAFF. The CDR3 coding sequence is TGTGCCAGCAGCTTAACCAGGACAGGGGGAAACACTGAAGCTTTCTTT.